The TCR beta chain under discussion was sequenced for a study of cytomegalovirus exposure and HLA in healthy donors. Per the germline V gene, CDR1 is MRHNA and CDR2 is SNTAGT. The CDR3 totals 16 residues. Trimming took 4 bases from V and 2 from J; bases not matched to a gene: 7. Primers for the PCR totalled 60 Vbeta and 13 Jbeta. Here immunoSEQ multiplex PCR was the method, and the copy in TCRdb shows in-frame clones only, minus some. The sample has about 160,000 clones; over 75% are singletons. Sequencing was carried out using PBMCs. V and J are TRBV6-4 and TRBJ2-1; 8 nucleotides line up with TRBD2. This receptor was taken from a man in his forties or fifties in good health and CMV-seropositive. DNA for the CDR3: TGTGCCAGCAGTGCCCAAGCGGGGGTCGCCTACAATGAGCAGTTCTTC. This codes for CASSAQAGVAYNEQFF.